This T cell receptor (beta chain) was profiled in a study of CD8 T cells in Susac syndrome. RNA totalling roughly 0.45 to 1 ug underwent reverse transcription with random hexamers. In TCRdb, the immunoSEQ multiplex PCR reads were re-called with MiXCR into one record per CDR3 protein. The sample shows 77,000 or so distinct CDR3 sequences, about 95% of them seen only once. J lost 5 bases, V lost 5 bases, and 7 bases had no gene match. Germline V CDR1 and CDR2: GTSNPN, SVGIG (reference sequence). The CDR3 length is 14 residues. The receptor comes from a human donor with multiple sclerosis. The V call is TRBV30, the J call TRBJ2-1; TRBD2 matches at 9 bases. Sample: CD8+ T cells from PBMCs. DNA for the CDR3: TGTGCCTGGTCGGGACTAGCAGATGACAATGAGCAGTTCTTC. Translated: CAWSGLADDNEQFF.